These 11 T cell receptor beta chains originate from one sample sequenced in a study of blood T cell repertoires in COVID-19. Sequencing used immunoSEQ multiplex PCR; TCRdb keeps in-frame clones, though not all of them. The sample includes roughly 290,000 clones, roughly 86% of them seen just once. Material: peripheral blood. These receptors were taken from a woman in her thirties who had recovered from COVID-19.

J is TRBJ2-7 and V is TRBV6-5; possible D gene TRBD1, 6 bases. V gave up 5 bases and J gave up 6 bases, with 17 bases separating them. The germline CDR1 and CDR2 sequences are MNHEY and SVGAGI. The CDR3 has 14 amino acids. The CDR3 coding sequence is TGTGCCAGCAGTACCTCAGGGGAACCACCCGAGCAGTACTTC. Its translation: CASSTSGEPPEQYF.

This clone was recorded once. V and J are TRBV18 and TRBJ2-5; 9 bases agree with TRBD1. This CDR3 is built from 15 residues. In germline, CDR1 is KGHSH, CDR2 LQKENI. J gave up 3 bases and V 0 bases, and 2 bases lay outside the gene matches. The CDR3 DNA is TGTGCCAGCTCACCACCGAGGACAGGGGAAGAGACCCAGTACTTC. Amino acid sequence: CASSPPRTGEETQYF.

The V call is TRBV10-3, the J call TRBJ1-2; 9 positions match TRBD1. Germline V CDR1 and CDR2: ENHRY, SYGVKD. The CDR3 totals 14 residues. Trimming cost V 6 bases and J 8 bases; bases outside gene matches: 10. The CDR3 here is CAISYLATGGGYTF. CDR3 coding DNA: TGTGCCATCAGCTACCTGGCGACAGGGGGAGGCTACACCTTC.

CDR3 in DNA: TGTGCCAGCAGTTACCTTACCGGGAATAACGAAAAACTGTTTTTT. Protein: CASSYLTGNNEKLFF. This chain uses TRBV6-5 with TRBJ1-4; D is undetermined. V lost 2 bases to trimming and J lost 8 bases, with 15 bases between them. Germline loops: CDR1 MNHEY, CDR2 SVGAGI. The length of the CDR3 is 15 residues.

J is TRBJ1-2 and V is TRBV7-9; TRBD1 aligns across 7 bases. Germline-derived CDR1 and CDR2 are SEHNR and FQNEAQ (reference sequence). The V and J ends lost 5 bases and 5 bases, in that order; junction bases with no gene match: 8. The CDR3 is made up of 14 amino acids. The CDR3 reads CASSPVGGRYGYTF. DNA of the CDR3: TGTGCCAGCAGCCCAGTAGGGGGCCGGTATGGCTACACCTTC.

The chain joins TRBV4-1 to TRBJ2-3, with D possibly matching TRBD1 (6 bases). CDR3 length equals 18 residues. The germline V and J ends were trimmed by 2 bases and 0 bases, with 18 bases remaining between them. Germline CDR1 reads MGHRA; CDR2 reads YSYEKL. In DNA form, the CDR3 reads TGCGCCAGCAGCCAAATCATTTTCAGGGGCGCTAGCACAGATACGCAGTATTTT. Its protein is CASSQIIFRGASTDTQYF.

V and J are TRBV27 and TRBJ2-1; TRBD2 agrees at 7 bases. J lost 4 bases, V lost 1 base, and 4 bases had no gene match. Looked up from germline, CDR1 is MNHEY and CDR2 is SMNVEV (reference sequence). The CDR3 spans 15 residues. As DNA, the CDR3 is TGTGCCAGCAGTTTATTGGGGGGGACTTACAATGAGCAGTTCTTC. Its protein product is CASSLLGGTYNEQFF.

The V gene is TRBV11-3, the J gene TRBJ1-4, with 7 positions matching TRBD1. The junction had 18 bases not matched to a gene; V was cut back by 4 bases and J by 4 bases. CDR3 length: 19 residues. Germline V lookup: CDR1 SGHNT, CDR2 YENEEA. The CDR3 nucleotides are TGTGCCAGCAGCTGGGGAAGACAGGGTTCTCGGCGGGATAATGAAAAACTGTTTTTT. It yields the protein CASSWGRQGSRRDNEKLFF.

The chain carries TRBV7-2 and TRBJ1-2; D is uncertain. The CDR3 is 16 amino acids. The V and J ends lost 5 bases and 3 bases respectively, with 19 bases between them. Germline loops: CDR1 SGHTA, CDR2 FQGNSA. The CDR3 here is CASSMAPKTLDYGYTF. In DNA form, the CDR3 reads TGTGCCAGCAGCATGGCCCCGAAAACGCTCGACTATGGCTACACCTTC.

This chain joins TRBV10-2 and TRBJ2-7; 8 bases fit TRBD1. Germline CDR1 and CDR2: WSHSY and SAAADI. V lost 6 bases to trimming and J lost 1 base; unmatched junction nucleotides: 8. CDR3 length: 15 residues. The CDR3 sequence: CASRFGQGHSYEQYF. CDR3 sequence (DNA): TGCGCCAGCAGATTTGGACAGGGCCATTCCTACGAGCAGTACTTC.

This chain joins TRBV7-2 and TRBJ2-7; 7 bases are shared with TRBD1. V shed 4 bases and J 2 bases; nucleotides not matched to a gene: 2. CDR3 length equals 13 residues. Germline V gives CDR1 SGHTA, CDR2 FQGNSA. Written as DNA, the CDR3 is TGTGCCAGCAGCTGGGACAGCCCCTACGAGCAGTACTTC. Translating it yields CASSWDSPYEQYF.